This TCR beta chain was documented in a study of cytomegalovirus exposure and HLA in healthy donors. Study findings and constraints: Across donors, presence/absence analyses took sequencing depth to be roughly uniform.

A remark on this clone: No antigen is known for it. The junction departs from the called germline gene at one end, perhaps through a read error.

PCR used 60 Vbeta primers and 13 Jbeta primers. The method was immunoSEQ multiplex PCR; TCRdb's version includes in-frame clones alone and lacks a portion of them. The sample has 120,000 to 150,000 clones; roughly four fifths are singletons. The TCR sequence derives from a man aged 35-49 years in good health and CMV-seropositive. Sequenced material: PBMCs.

The chain's CDR3 is CASSIHPPILSSRETTEALF. CDR3 coding DNA: TGTGCCAGCAGCATACACCCACCCATCCTTTCCTCAAGGGAGACCACTGAAGCTCTCTTT. The chain is built from TRBV13 and TRBJ1-1, with D hard to call. The germline V gene encodes CDR1 PRHDT and CDR2 FYEKMQ (reference sequence). The CDR3 extends over 20 amino acids.